Following are 24 T cell receptor beta chains from one sample sequenced in a study of CD8+ T cells in alopecia areata. Sequencing relied on a cDNA template that was reverse transcribed from extracted RNA. Repertoires were generated with immunoSEQ multiplex PCR, while TCRdb's copy carries only in-frame clones and drops some. The table lists about 180,000 clones, over 55% of them singletons, with 1.7% in the top ten. Material: CD4+ T cells sorted from blood, obtained at week 0. The receptors shown here come from a human donor with alopecia areata.

The genes are TRBV6-5 and TRBJ1-2; D may be TRBD1 (5 bases). The germline V and J ends were trimmed by 6 bases and 3 bases, with 17 bases remaining between them. The CDR3 spans 15 residues. From germline, CDR1 is MNHEY and CDR2 SVGAGI. Here the CDR3 DNA reads TGTGCCAGCAGGGGACTGGGCAGCAATTACTATGGCTACACCTTC. Encoded protein: CASRGLGSNYYGYTF.

Only a few counts were recorded for this clone. The chain recombines TRBV6-5 with TRBJ2-6; possibly TRBD1 for D (6 bases). V lost 7 bases and J lost 2, with 12 bases in between. CDR1 is MNHEY, CDR2 SVGAGI, per germline. This CDR3 spans 15 amino acids. This chain's CDR3 is CASTRTGTGANVLTF. CDR3 DNA sequence: TGTGCCAGCACCCGAACAGGGACTGGGGCCAACGTCCTGACTTTC.

This clone came up a few times. This chain joins TRBV29-1 and TRBJ1-1, with 10 nucleotides matching TRBD1. The CDR3 is made up of 14 amino acids. From germline, CDR1 is SQVTM and CDR2 ANQGSEA. V trimming: 5 bases; J trimming: 4 bases; junction bases outside the gene matches: 7. CDR3 sequence: CSVKKTGGVTEAFF. The CDR3 DNA reads as TGCAGCGTTAAAAAGACAGGGGGCGTCACTGAAGCTTTCTTT.

This clone was counted only a few times. The chain couples TRBV6-5 to TRBJ1-2; D gene uncertain. Germline V gene lookup returns CDR1 MNHEY and CDR2 SVGAGI. V was clipped by 4 bases and J by 13 bases, with 16 bases between them. The CDR3 length is 12 residues. In nucleotides, the CDR3 is TGTGCCAGCAGTTCCCCTGGGTTAGGTTGCACCTTC. Translation: CASSSPGLGCTF.

The chain is built from TRBV19 and TRBJ2-3; 9 bases agree with TRBD2. V was pared by 1 base and J by 6 bases, with 5 bases of the junction left unmatched. The germline CDR1 and CDR2 sequences are LNHDA and SQIVND (reference sequence). The length of the CDR3 is 15 residues. For the CDR3, the DNA is TGTGCCAGTAGTATAGTACTAGCGGGTGCGGATACGCAGTATTTT. This translates into CASSIVLAGADTQYF.

This sequence joins TRBV11-2 and TRBJ2-3; 9 bases are a match to TRBD2. The V gene end was trimmed by 1 base and the J gene end by 2 bases; junction bases not matched to a gene: 4. The CDR3 totals 16 residues. Germline CDR1 and CDR2: SGHAT and FQNNGV. CDR3 sequence reads: CASSLVQGLATDTQYF. The CDR3, as DNA: TGTGCCAGCAGCTTAGTCCAGGGACTAGCCACAGATACGCAGTATTTT.

This chain links TRBV5-4 with TRBJ2-7, with D possibly being TRBD2 (5 bases). The CDR3 has 13 residues. V lost 2 bases, J lost 0 bases, and 6 bases lay in between. Germline lookup yields CDR1 SGHNT and CDR2 YYREEE (reference sequence). CDR3 region: CASSFGGSYEQYF. CDR3 coding DNA: TGTGCCAGCAGCTTTGGAGGCTCCTACGAGCAGTACTTC.

On this clone: The identical CDR3 is also encoded by other nucleotide sequences in the sample. The chain joins TRBV30 to TRBJ1-2, with D perhaps matching TRBD1 (5 bases). This CDR3 comprises 13 residues. V was clipped by 0 bases and J by 2 bases, with 7 bases between them. The germline CDR1 and CDR2 sequences are GTSNPN and SVGIG (reference sequence). The CDR3 loop reads CAWSVSGNYGYTF. Here the CDR3 DNA reads TGTGCCTGGAGTGTATCAGGGAACTATGGCTACACCTTC.

DNA for the CDR3: TGTGCCTGGAGAGCCAGGAGCTCCTACAATGAGCAGTTCTTC. Translated, it gives CAWRARSSYNEQFF. The chain links TRBV30 to TRBJ2-1; D uncertain. Germline loops: CDR1 GTSNPN, CDR2 SVGIG (reference sequence). V was pared by 3 bases and J by 0 bases, with 9 bases between. The CDR3 runs 14 residues.

The rearrangement uses TRBV5-1 and TRBJ2-1, with TRBD2 matching 9 bases. The germline gives CDR1 SGHRS, CDR2 YFSETQ. Trimming cost V 4 bases and J 6 bases; bases outside gene matches: 8. The CDR3 extends over 15 amino acids. The chain's CDR3 is CASSPMGGGANEQFF. Here the CDR3 DNA reads TGCGCCAGCAGCCCCATGGGCGGGGGGGCCAATGAGCAGTTCTTC.

This clone was seen only a few times. CDR3 sequence reads: CSVDGGLGGGGYTF. The CDR3 DNA sequence: TGCAGCGTTGATGGAGGACTCGGCGGAGGTGGCTACACCTTC. V and J are TRBV29-1 and TRBJ1-2; D not resolved. CDR3 length: 14 amino acids. V lost 3 bases and J lost 7, with 18 bases in between. From germline, CDR1 is SQVTM and CDR2 ANQGSEA. Full variable domain (rest looked up from reference TRBV29-1 and TRBJ1-2): SAVISQKPSRDICQRGTSLTIQCQVDSQVTMMFWYRQQPGQSLTLIATANQGSEATYESGFVIDKFPISRPNLTFSTLTVSNMSPEDSSIYLCSVDGGLGGGGYTFGSGTRLTVV.

This clone has more than one count but fewer than ten. This chain links TRBV10-3 with TRBJ2-5, with a possible D match to TRBD1 (8 bases). The CDR3 length is 14 residues. CDR1 and CDR2 (germline): ENHRY, SYGVKD. V lost 6 bases and J lost 5, with 16 bases in between. The CDR3 DNA reads as TGTGCCATCAGGGATGGACAGGGAGGGGAGACCCAGTACTTC. It is translated as CAIRDGQGGETQYF.

The count of this clone is one. The V gene is TRBV10-2, the J gene TRBJ2-2; D is unresolved. Trimming pared 7 bases from V and 1 base from J, leaving 7 bases between. Germline lookup yields CDR1 WSHSY and CDR2 SAAADI. The CDR3 is made up of 13 amino acids. The CDR3 DNA reads as TGCGCCAGCATGCCGGGGAACACCGGGGAGCTGTTTTTT. This sequence encodes CASMPGNTGELFF.

CDR3 DNA: TGTGCCAGCAGCTTAGTCCCAGGGGGATCTAACTATGGCTACACCTTC. It codes for CASSLVPGGSNYGYTF. J is TRBJ1-2 and V is TRBV7-2, with 7 positions matching TRBD1. This CDR3 contains 16 residues. Trimming at V came to 1 base and at J to 0 bases, leaving 5 bases not matched to a gene. Per the germline V gene, CDR1 is SGHTA and CDR2 is FQGNSA. Using reference TRBV7-2 and TRBJ1-2 for the parts outside the CDR3, the full variable domain is GAGVSQSPSNKVTEKGKDVELRCDPISGHTALYWYRQSLGQGLEFLIYFQGNSAPDKSGLPSDRFSAERTGGSVSTLTIQRTQQEDSAVYLCASSLVPGGSNYGYTFGSGTRLTVV.

This clone was found a few times. The J gene is TRBJ1-1, the V gene TRBV25-1; D unclear. The CDR3 runs to 12 residues. The ends were cut back, 3 bases at V and 5 bases at J, with 7 bases in the middle. Germline V CDR1 and CDR2: MGHDK, SYGVNS. Here the CDR3 reads CASSDIGTEAFF. DNA for the CDR3: TGTGCCAGCAGTGACATTGGGACTGAAGCTTTCTTT.

This clone was detected a few times. This chain links TRBV6-1 with TRBJ2-7; 9 bases align to TRBD1. Germline assignment: CDR1 MNHNS and CDR2 SASEGT. CDR3 length equals 14 residues. V was clipped by 8 bases and J by 6 bases; unmatched bases: 11. CDR3 amino acids: CASGQTGGRGEQYF. The DNA of the CDR3 is TGTGCCAGCGGTCAAACAGGGGGCCGGGGCGAGCAGTACTTC.

The chain recombines TRBV7-2 with TRBJ2-3; D not resolved. CDR1 and CDR2 from the germline V gene are SGHTA and FQGNSA. The CDR3 extends over 15 amino acids. Deletions cut 1 base from V and 2 bases from J, with 10 bases between. In DNA form, the CDR3 reads TGTGCCAGCAGCTTAGTTGGGCTTAACACAGATACGCAGTATTTT. Its translation is CASSLVGLNTDTQYF.

This chain connects TRBV13 to TRBJ2-6; 9 positions agree with TRBD1. Germline assignment: CDR1 PRHDT and CDR2 FYEKMQ (reference sequence). CDR3 length equals 14 residues. J gave up 8 bases and V 3 bases, and 2 bases lay outside the gene matches. The CDR3 loop reads CASSFGQGSNVLTF. CDR3 sequence (DNA): TGTGCCAGCAGCTTTGGACAGGGGTCCAACGTCCTGACTTTC.

The rearrangement links TRBV30 to TRBJ1-1; a possible D gene is TRBD1 (6 bases). The V gene's germline CDR1 is GTSNPN and CDR2 SVGIG (reference sequence). Trimming pared 2 bases from V and 5 bases from J, leaving 18 bases between. CDR3 length equals 15 residues. This CDR3 is CAWSTTGQGRTEAFF. The CDR3 coding sequence is TGTGCCTGGAGTACGACAGGTCAGGGTCGAACTGAAGCTTTCTTT.

This clone has a handful of counts. This chain uses TRBV14 with TRBJ1-1; tentatively, D is TRBD1 (5 bases). This CDR3 is 18 amino acids long. V lost 1 base and J 6 bases, leaving 24 bases between the germline ends. Germline V gives CDR1 SGHDN, CDR2 FVKESK. The CDR3 DNA sequence: TGTGCCAGCAGCCAAGGGATCATATCAAGGGGCGCAGACGCTGAAGCTTTCTTT. It specifies CASSQGIISRGADAEAFF.

This clone was detected a few times. The chain employs TRBV27 and TRBJ1-5; D might be TRBD1 (5 bases). The CDR3 has 15 residues. CDR1 and CDR2 from the germline V gene are MNHEY and SMNVEV (reference sequence). V was pared by 2 bases and J by 1 base, with 9 bases between. CDR3 DNA: TGTGCCAGCAGTTTAGTAGGGGCCAGCAATCAGCCCCAGCATTTT. It is translated as CASSLVGASNQPQHF.

The chain recombines TRBV4-3 with TRBJ2-5; 9 bases fit TRBD1. Germline CDR1 reads LGHNA; CDR2 reads YSLEER. The ends lost 0 bases at V and 5 bases at J; junction bases unmatched: 4. There are 15 residues in the CDR3. CDR3 loop: CASSQDDRGFETQYF. Written as DNA, the CDR3 is TGCGCCAGCAGCCAAGATGACAGGGGGTTTGAGACCCAGTACTTC.

The V gene is TRBV7-2, the J gene TRBJ2-1; 10 positions agree with TRBD2. Germline V gene lookup returns CDR1 SGHTA and CDR2 FQGNSA. Trimming took 0 bases from V and 7 from J; bases not matched to a gene: 3. This CDR3 is 15 amino acids long. The CDR3 DNA sequence: TGTGCCAGCAGCTTAGCGGGACTAGCGAGGAATGAGCAGTTCTTC. Residues: CASSLAGLARNEQFF. Using reference TRBV7-2 and TRBJ2-1 for the parts outside the CDR3, the full variable domain is GAGVSQSPSNKVTEKGKDVELRCDPISGHTALYWYRQSLGQGLEFLIYFQGNSAPDKSGLPSDRFSAERTGGSVSTLTIQRTQQEDSAVYLCASSLAGLARNEQFFGPGTRLTVL.

This clone was found a few times. The V and J genes are TRBV29-1 and TRBJ1-1; D call uncertain. V lost 2 bases, J lost 1 base, and 5 bases lay in between. Germline V gives CDR1 SQVTM, CDR2 ANQGSEA. The CDR3 has 12 residues. The CDR3 sequence: CSVESQNTEAFF. Written as DNA, the CDR3 is TGCAGCGTTGAATCACAGAACACTGAAGCTTTCTTT.